Sequencing of this TCR beta chain was carried out in a study of response to subunit inactivated influenza vaccine. The CDR3 sequence is 14 residues long. V lost 8 bases to trimming and J lost 6 bases, with 19 bases between them. Germline lookup yields CDR1 MNHEY and CDR2 SMNVEV (reference sequence). This clonotype was observed a single time. Its antigen is undetermined. Study-wide findings and caveats: The authors suggested that every seasonal influenza vaccination recruits few new T cells.

In TCRdb, the RT-PCR reads were re-called with MiXCR into one record per CDR3 protein. This table holds 550,000 to 600,000 distinct CDR3 sequences, 12% found once. The chain couples TRBV27 to TRBJ2-5; D may be TRBD1 (7 bases). The receptor was isolated from a man aged 45-60 years who received an inactivated influenza vaccine. The material was PBMCs from blood, obtained on the day of vaccination. The CDR3 spells CASSLTRGAQTQYF. In DNA, the CDR3 is TGTGCCAGCTCCTTGACCAGGGGGGCGCAGACCCAGTACTTC.